The TCR beta chain under discussion was sequenced for a study of control samples from healthy donors and cancer patients. The data were produced by immunoSEQ multiplex PCR, yet TCRdb's version contains in-frame clones alone and is incomplete. The sample holds around 99,000 clones, 90% seen once. CDR3 length equals 13 residues. Germline CDR1 SGHNT, CDR2 YYREEE (reference sequence). V shed 8 bases, J shed 3 bases, and the junction held 6 bases outside the gene matches. Sequencing was performed on blood. The sequence was collected from a human donor in good health. The donor label of this sample is uncertain. This chain joins TRBV5-4 and TRBJ1-2; 8 bases match TRBD1. CDR3 sequence: CASRQGADYGYTF. The CDR3 DNA reads TGTGCCAGTCGTCAGGGGGCGGACTATGGCTACACCTTC.